This T cell receptor (beta chain) was sequenced during a study of identical twins. General study results and limits: Beta out-of-frame sequences displayed a weaker excess of sharing between twins. Beta clonotypes that were abundant in cord blood contained fewer insertions, a pattern absent from memory repertoires. Invariant populations such as MAIT and iNKT cells could partly muddle zero-insertion analyses.

V shed 4 bases and J shed 6 bases, with 19 bases lying between them. The CDR3 runs to 16 residues. The V gene's germline CDR1 is MNHNS and CDR2 SASEGT. TCRdb reprocessed the 5' RACE reads via MiXCR and lists one record per CDR3 protein. This repertoire shows 700,000 or so distinct CDR3 sequences, about 9.4% found once; its top ten account for roughly 0.9%. Only a few counts were recorded for this clonotype. The antigen remains unidentified. This sample was also put to use in a study of yellow fever vaccine responses in identical twins.

The rearrangement links TRBV6-1 to TRBJ1-5; D is possibly TRBD1 (5 bases). This receptor was taken from a woman younger than 30 in good health. Source material: PBMCs. The chain's CDR3 is CASSGGMQGRGQPQHF. For the CDR3, the DNA is TGTGCCAGCAGTGGTGGGATGCAGGGCCGCGGTCAGCCCCAGCATTTT.